Following are 10 T cell receptor beta chains from one sample sequenced in a study of STAT5B mutations in CD4+ large granular lymphocyte leukemia. Here immunoSEQ multiplex PCR was the method, and the copy in TCRdb shows in-frame clones only, minus some. Among some 41,000 clones listed, approximately 84% were seen once. Sequencing was done on a sample of CD4+ T cells from blood buffy coats. These receptor sequences come from a human donor in good health.

The V call is TRBV7-9, the J call TRBJ2-3, with D unclear. V shed 4 bases and J shed 6 bases, with 14 bases lying between them. CDR1 is SEHNR, CDR2 FQNEAQ, per germline (reference sequence). CDR3 size: 14 residues. CDR3 sequence: CASSSRVGSDTQYF. The CDR3 coding sequence is TGTGCCAGCAGCTCTAGGGTCGGATCGGATACGCAGTATTTT.

The chain recombines TRBV7-2 with TRBJ1-6, with D possibly matching TRBD1 (6 bases). Germline V lookup: CDR1 SGHTA, CDR2 FQGNSA. The CDR3 covers 14 residues. Trimming left V 4 bases short and J 7 bases short, with 11 bases between. The CDR3 loop is CASSSRGWNSPLHF. For the CDR3, the DNA is TGTGCCAGCAGCTCCAGGGGATGGAATTCACCCCTCCACTTT.

The chain recombines TRBV7-8 with TRBJ2-7; D may be TRBD1 (5 bases). The ends were cut back, 5 bases at V and 2 bases at J, with 16 bases in the middle. There are 15 residues in the CDR3. Germline lookup yields CDR1 SGHVS and CDR2 FQNEAQ. The CDR3 DNA sequence: TGTGCCAGCAGCGCAGGGCAGCCTATCCCCTACGAGCAGTACTTC. Protein sequence: CASSAGQPIPYEQYF.

The chain has TRBV7-2 and TRBJ2-5, with TRBD2 matching over 13 bases. Germline V gives CDR1 SGHTA, CDR2 FQGNSA. V shed 4 bases, J shed 5 bases, and the junction held 4 bases outside the gene matches. This CDR3 contains 15 residues. DNA for the CDR3: TGTGCCAGCAGCTGGACTAGCGGGAGTCTGGAGACCCAGTACTTC. It is translated as CASSWTSGSLETQYF.

This sequence joins TRBV25-1 and TRBJ1-1; D perhaps matches TRBD1 (5 bases). With 1 base removed from V and 3 bases from J, the gap between germline ends came to 12 bases. Per germline, CDR1 MGHDK and CDR2 SYGVNS. This CDR3 contains 15 residues. This chain's CDR3 is CASSEFGAADTEAFF. The CDR3 nucleotides are TGTGCCAGCAGTGAATTCGGGGCCGCGGACACTGAAGCTTTCTTT.

The chain is built from TRBV19 and TRBJ1-2; D gene unclear. The CDR3 sequence is 15 residues long. Germline assignment: CDR1 LNHDA and CDR2 SQIVND (reference sequence). V was shortened by 5 bases and J by 0 bases, with 13 bases between the two germline ends. The CDR3 DNA is TGTGCCAGTAGTCCCTACAGCAGCACTAACTATGGCTACACCTTC. This codes for CASSPYSSTNYGYTF.

This clone appeared a few times. The chain employs TRBV25-1 and TRBJ1-2, with a tentative D call TRBD1 (6 bases). V was shortened by 4 bases and J by 5 bases, with 8 bases between the two germline ends. Germline lookup yields CDR1 MGHDK and CDR2 SYGVNS. The CDR3 spans 12 residues. The CDR3 DNA is TGTGCCAGCAGTGGGACAGCTTATGGCTACACCTTC. It yields the protein CASSGTAYGYTF.

CDR3 in DNA: TGTGCCAGCAGCTTCTCCGGGACTAGCGGGGGGACCACAGATACGCAGTATTTT. This encodes CASSFSGTSGGTTDTQYF. V and J are TRBV7-2 and TRBJ2-3, with 15 nucleotides matching TRBD2. The CDR3 extends over 18 amino acids. Per germline, CDR1 SGHTA and CDR2 FQGNSA. V lost 3 bases and J lost 2; bases outside the gene matches: 6.

The chain couples TRBV5-4 to TRBJ1-3, with D unclear. With 3 bases removed from V and 4 bases from J, the gap between germline ends came to 14 bases. CDR1 is SGHNT and CDR2 is YYREEE in the germline V gene (reference sequence). The CDR3 has 15 residues. The CDR3 is CASSSLGGPGNTIYF. In nucleotides, the CDR3 is TGTGCCAGCAGCTCCCTCGGAGGACCCGGAAACACCATATATTTT. The variable domain in full, with the rest retrieved from reference TRBV5-4 and TRBJ1-3, is ETGVTQSPTHLIKTRGQQVTLRCSSQSGHNTVSWYQQALGQGPQFIFQYYREEENGRGNFPPRFSGLQFPNYSSELNVNALELDDSALYLCASSSLGGPGNTIYFGEGSWLTVV.

CDR3 protein: CASSLGGTGDEKLFF. The CDR3 coding sequence is TGCGCCAGCAGCTTGGGGGGGACAGGGGATGAAAAACTGTTTTTT. The chain is built from TRBV5-1 and TRBJ1-4; 10 positions agree with TRBD1. This CDR3 comprises 15 residues. V was pared by 0 bases and J by 6 bases, with 2 bases of the junction left unmatched. Germline values: CDR1 SGHRS, CDR2 YFSETQ. Filled out from reference TRBV5-1 and TRBJ1-4, the complete variable domain reads KAGVTQTPRYLIKTRGQQVTLSCSPISGHRSVSWYQQTPGQGLQFLFEYFSETQRNKGNFPGRFSGRQFSNSRSEMNVSTLELGDSALYLCASSLGGTGDEKLFFGSGTQLSVL.